Listed here are 28 T cell receptor beta chains from one sample, sequenced in a study of human T cells and chemical hapten exposure. Stated time point: pre-sensitization, week 0. The treatment: therapeutic diphenylcyclopropenone sensitization with weekly scalp DPC. One entry per CDR3 protein results from TCRdb running MiXCR on the RACE reads. The data show roughly 60,000 distinct CDR3 sequences, with 6.5% to 8.5% seen just once and around 1.6% held by the top ten. The sequenced sample was whole blood, obtained in connection with sensitization to the hapten diphenylcyclopropenone (DPC). Receptor source: a woman aged 25 to 39 with alopecia areata. Some clones in this sample may be carry-over from other donors' samples.

This clonotype was found many times. CDR3 region: CASKQNSNQPQHF. The CDR3 nucleotides are TGTGCCAGCAAACAGAATAGCAATCAGCCCCAGCATTTT. This chain uses TRBV12-3 or TRBV12-4 with TRBJ1-5, with no clear D. CDR3 length: 13 amino acids. With 7 bases removed from V and 0 bases from J, the gap between germline ends came to 7 bases.

The sample holds many counts of this clonotype. The rearrangement links TRBV6-1 to TRBJ1-6; D is undetermined. V lost 1 base and J lost 16, with 17 bases in between. CDR1 is MNHNS, CDR2 SASEGT, per germline. The CDR3 consists of 14 residues. CDR3 DNA sequence: TGTGCCAGCAGTGAAGTCCCCAAAGCCGCACGACTCCACTTT. Translated, it gives CASSEVPKAARLHF.

This clonotype appeared many times. This chain links TRBV2 with TRBJ1-2; 8 bases agree with TRBD1. This CDR3 spans 15 amino acids. In germline, CDR1 is SNHLY, CDR2 FYNNEI. Trimming cost V 0 bases and J 6 bases; bases outside gene matches: 6. CDR3 DNA sequence: TGTGCCAGCAGTGAAGCGCTTCAGGGGGCGCATGGCTACACCTTC. It translates to CASSEALQGAHGYTF. The full variable domain, in which reference TRBV2 and TRBJ1-2 provide the parts outside the CDR3, is EPEVTQTPSHQVTQMGQEVILRCVPISNHLYFYWYRQILGQKVEFLVSFYNNEISEKSEIFDDQFSVERPDGSNFTLKIRSTKLEDSAMYFCASSEALQGAHGYTFGSGTRLTVV.

This clonotype was seen at least ten times. This chain connects TRBV6-2 or TRBV6-3 to TRBJ1-2, with 8 bases fitting TRBD1. This CDR3 spans 14 amino acids. V was pared by 4 bases and J by 4 bases, with 5 bases of the junction left unmatched. Germline V gene data show CDR1 as MNHEY and CDR2 as SVGEGT. CDR3 region: CASSSTGGPYGYTF. CDR3 coding DNA: TGTGCCAGCAGTTCAACAGGGGGTCCCTATGGCTACACCTTC.

The chain employs TRBV5-1 and TRBJ1-2; a possible D gene is TRBD1 (5 bases). The CDR3 runs to 14 residues. V lost 4 bases to trimming and J lost 3 bases, with 13 bases between them. Germline V gene lookup returns CDR1 SGHRS and CDR2 YFSETQ. For the CDR3, the DNA is TGCGCCAGCAGCCGGGACCCAGAGGACTATGGCTACACCTTC. It encodes CASSRDPEDYGYTF.

The gene calls are TRBV2 and TRBJ1-4; the match to TRBD1 covers 9 bases. This CDR3 has 16 amino acids. Germline loops: CDR1 SNHLY, CDR2 FYNNEI. Losses at the gene ends were 8 bases for V and 1 base for J; bases not matched to a gene: 8. As DNA, the CDR3 is TGTGCCAGCGGACAGGGGACCTTTGTAACTAATGAAAAACTGTTTTTT. Translation: CASGQGTFVTNEKLFF. The variable domain in full, with the rest retrieved from reference TRBV2 and TRBJ1-4, is EPEVTQTPSHQVTQMGQEVILRCVPISNHLYFYWYRQILGQKVEFLVSFYNNEISEKSEIFDDQFSVERPDGSNFTLKIRSTKLEDSAMYFCASGQGTFVTNEKLFFGSGTQLSVL.

This clonotype was detected many times. The V gene is TRBV7-9, the J gene TRBJ1-4; TRBD1 matches 8 bases. The CDR3 has 16 amino acids. CDR1 and CDR2 from the germline V gene are SEHNR and FQNEAQ (reference sequence). The ends lost 5 bases at V and 3 bases at J; junction bases unmatched: 8. The CDR3 nucleotides are TGTGCCAGCAGCACCGGACAGGGCAGGGCTAATGAAAAACTGTTTTTT. This sequence encodes CASSTGQGRANEKLFF.

Many counts were recorded for this clonotype. This chain uses TRBV2 with TRBJ1-5; TRBD1 aligns across 8 bases. With 5 bases clipped from V and 7 bases from J, the junction kept 13 bases outside the gene matches. The CDR3 is 16 amino acids. In germline, CDR1 is SNHLY, CDR2 FYNNEI. CDR3 amino acids: CASSTALDRDRQPQHF. The CDR3 nucleotides are TGTGCCAGCAGTACCGCCCTTGACAGGGACAGGCAGCCCCAGCATTTT.

This clonotype was observed many times. V and J are TRBV5-1 and TRBJ1-4, with D perhaps matching TRBD1 (5 bases). With 0 bases removed from V and 8 bases from J, the gap between germline ends came to 26 bases. Germline values: CDR1 SGHRS, CDR2 YFSETQ. This CDR3 is 19 amino acids long. DNA for the CDR3: TGCGCCAGCAGCTTGGTTGGGACTACGGCCGGGACGCGAAACGAAAAACTGTTTTTT. Protein sequence: CASSLVGTTAGTRNEKLFF. Based on the CDR3 plus reference TRBV5-1 and TRBJ1-4, the full variable domain is KAGVTQTPRYLIKTRGQQVTLSCSPISGHRSVSWYQQTPGQGLQFLFEYFSETQRNKGNFPGRFSGRQFSNSRSEMNVSTLELGDSALYLCASSLVGTTAGTRNEKLFFGSGTQLSVL.

The chain is built from TRBV20-1 and TRBJ1-6; D gene uncertain. The V gene's germline CDR1 is DFQATT and CDR2 SNEGSKA (reference sequence). CDR3 length: 15 amino acids. V shed 1 base and J shed 7 bases, with 14 bases lying between them. The CDR3 coding sequence is TGCAGTGCTAGAGTTCTAGGCAGGCCGAATTCACCCCTCCACTTT. Translation: CSARVLGRPNSPLHF.

About this clonotype: One base away lies a much larger clone, so this may be a sequencing read error. The chain is built from TRBV12-3 or TRBV12-4 and TRBJ1-3; TRBD1 matches at 7 bases. CDR3 size: 14 residues. CDR3 sequence (DNA): TGTGCCAGCAGTTTAAGGGGGCCTGGAAACAACATATATTTT. Encoded protein: CASSLRGPGNNIYF.

This clonotype showed up just a few times. The chain has TRBV6-5 and TRBJ1-1; tentatively, D is TRBD1 (5 bases). This CDR3 comprises 16 residues. Germline V gives CDR1 MNHEY, CDR2 SVGAGI. V lost 3 bases, J lost 0 bases, and 14 bases lay in between. The CDR3 DNA reads as TGTGCCAGCAGTTATTCGGACACCCTCATGAACACTGAAGCTTTCTTT. Its translation is CASSYSDTLMNTEAFF.

This clonotype occurred many times. This chain links TRBV7-8 with TRBJ2-2; TRBD1 aligns across 7 bases. The CDR3 extends over 19 amino acids. The V and J ends lost 1 base and 5 bases, in that order; junction bases with no gene match: 16. Per germline, CDR1 SGHVS and CDR2 FQNEAQ. The CDR3 DNA follows: TGTGCCAGCAGCTTAGGGGCCCTGGGCAGGGGGAAGTTTACCGGGGAGCTGTTTTTT. Translated: CASSLGALGRGKFTGELFF.

This clonotype was counted at least ten times. This chain uses TRBV18 with TRBJ1-1, with unresolved D. Germline CDR1 is KGHSH and CDR2 is LQKENI. The CDR3 sequence is 14 residues long. V lost 3 bases to trimming and J lost 1 base, with 9 bases between them. CDR3 sequence: CASSPVSGNTEAFF. CDR3 sequence (DNA): TGTGCCAGCTCACCTGTCTCAGGGAACACTGAAGCTTTCTTT. Looking up the rest from reference TRBV18 and TRBJ1-1 gives the full variable domain: NAGVMQNPRHLVRRRGQEARLRCSPMKGHSHVYWYRQLPEEGLKFMVYLQKENIIDESGMPKERFSAEFPKEGPSILRIQQVVRGDSAAYFCASSPVSGNTEAFFGQGTRLTVV.

V is TRBV12-3 or TRBV12-4 and J is TRBJ2-7; 9 nucleotides agree with TRBD1. The CDR3 sequence is 15 residues long. V shed 4 bases and J 4 bases; nucleotides not matched to a gene: 8. Here the CDR3 DNA reads TGTGCCAGCAGTTCCGGACAGGGGCCTACTTACGAGCAGTACTTC. Translating it yields CASSSGQGPTYEQYF.

In its sample, this clonotype was seen many times. The V gene is TRBV20-1, the J gene TRBJ2-5, with TRBD1 identical over 12 bases. Germline V lookup: CDR1 DFQATT, CDR2 SNEGSKA (reference sequence). The CDR3 is 15 amino acids. V shed 7 bases, J shed 6 bases, and the junction held 12 bases outside the gene matches. Here the CDR3 DNA reads TGCAGTGTAGCGGGCGGGACAGGGGGCCCGCAGACCCAGTACTTC. Translated, it gives CSVAGGTGGPQTQYF.

This clonotype has a handful of counts. The chain joins TRBV18 to TRBJ2-7; 11 bases match TRBD2. Germline V lookup: CDR1 KGHSH, CDR2 LQKENI. The trim removed 1 base at V and 2 bases at J, leaving 10 bases unmatched. The CDR3 sequence is 18 residues long. CDR3: CASSPLETSGGAPYEQYF. The CDR3 DNA reads TGTGCCAGCTCACCACTCGAAACTAGCGGGGGTGCCCCCTACGAGCAGTACTTC.

In its sample, this clonotype was seen many times. The V and J genes are TRBV12-3 or TRBV12-4 and TRBJ1-4, with D uncertain. The V end lost 2 bases, the J end lost 5 bases, and 12 bases lay between the germline ends. This CDR3 has 15 amino acids. The CDR3 sequence is CASSLWRKRNEKLFF. The CDR3 DNA reads TGTGCCAGCAGTTTATGGAGGAAGAGAAATGAAAAACTGTTTTTT.

This clonotype was observed many times. V and J are TRBV29-1 and TRBJ1-1; D remains unclear. Trimming took off 5 bases at V and 6 bases at J, with 19 bases between the two ends. Germline lookup yields CDR1 SQVTM and CDR2 ANQGSEA. The CDR3 totals 14 residues. The CDR3 DNA is TGCAGCGTTATAGCGGTTAAGCTGAGGCCTGAAGCTTTCTTT. The encoded protein is CSVIAVKLRPEAFF.

As to this clonotype: It is likely a read error, because the conserved phenylalanine at the end of the CDR3 is missing. The V call is TRBV5-1, the J call TRBJ1-6, with D maybe TRBD1 (6 bases). The V gene lost 0 bases and the J gene lost 7 bases, with 11 bases spanning the gap. Germline CDR1 is SGHRS and CDR2 is YFSETQ. The CDR3 is made up of 15 amino acids. For the CDR3, the DNA is TGCGCCAGCAGCTTGGCCGGGACAACCAATTCACCCCTCCACTAT. This encodes CASSLAGTTNSPLHY.

Many counts were recorded for this clonotype. The V call is TRBV2, the J call TRBJ2-3; 9 bases match TRBD2. The J segment lost 4 bases and the V segment lost 1 base, leaving 6 bases of the junction unmatched. This CDR3 has 16 amino acids. From germline, CDR1 is SNHLY and CDR2 FYNNEI. Written as DNA, the CDR3 is TGTGCCAGCAGTGAAGAGAGGCGGGGGGGAGCAGATACGCAGTATTTT. Its protein is CASSEERRGGADTQYF.

This clonotype was detected ten times or more. The chain couples TRBV5-6 to TRBJ2-4; 16 bases agree with TRBD2. CDR3 size: 18 residues. CDR1 is SGHDT and CDR2 is YYEEEE in the germline V gene. J gave up 2 bases and V 7 bases, and 9 bases lay outside the gene matches. In DNA form, the CDR3 reads TGTGCCAGCCAGCCGGGACTAGCGGGGGGGCTCTCCAAAAACATTCAGTACTTC. Its protein is CASQPGLAGGLSKNIQYF.

This clonotype was recorded at least ten times. The chain links TRBV6-1 to TRBJ1-2, with D hard to call. In germline, CDR1 is MNHNS, CDR2 SASEGT. The length of the CDR3 is 13 residues. Trimming took off 6 bases at V and 4 bases at J, with 12 bases between the two ends. The CDR3 here is CASRWVSSYGYTF. In DNA form, the CDR3 reads TGTGCCAGCAGATGGGTTTCCAGCTATGGCTACACCTTC.

Worth noting for this clonotype: A much larger clone differs from this one at a single base, so this may be a read error. The chain recombines TRBV20-1 with TRBJ2-7, with a weak D call TRBD1 (6 bases). This CDR3 is 13 amino acids long. Trimming took off 8 bases at V and 5 bases at J, with 19 bases between the two ends. The germline V gene has CDR1 DFQATT and CDR2 SNEGSKA (reference sequence). The CDR3 sequence is CSSQRGTNHEQYF. The CDR3 nucleotides are TGCAGTTCCCAGAGGGGGACCAATCACGAGCAGTACTTC.

Regarding this clonotype: Just one base apart from a much larger clone, this may be a read error. The chain employs TRBV2 and TRBJ1-1; possible D gene TRBD1, 6 bases. V was pared by 2 bases and J by 7 bases, with 11 bases between. The CDR3 has 13 amino acids. From germline, CDR1 is SNHLY and CDR2 FYNNEI. For the CDR3, the DNA is TGTGCCAGCAGTGAAAGATACAGGGATGAAGCTTTCTTT. Its translation is CASSERYRDEAFF.

This clonotype was detected many times. The chain combines TRBV6-2 or TRBV6-3 with TRBJ1-1; D call uncertain. The length of the CDR3 is 12 residues. In germline, CDR1 is MNHEY, CDR2 SVGEGT. The V and J ends lost 2 bases and 0 bases respectively, with 1 base between them. The DNA of the CDR3 is TGTGCCAGCAGTTACATGAACACTGAAGCTTTCTTT. Translating gives CASSYMNTEAFF.

J is TRBJ2-1 and V is TRBV7-6; D may be TRBD2 (5 bases). Germline V lookup: CDR1 SGHVS, CDR2 FNYEAQ. The CDR3 loop spans 16 amino acids. Trimming removed 5 bases from V and 5 bases from J, with 19 bases in between. CDR3 loop: CASSPTGGVRDNEQFF. Written as DNA, the CDR3 is TGTGCCAGCAGCCCTACCGGAGGCGTTCGGGACAATGAGCAGTTCTTC.

This clonotype appeared a few times. The V call is TRBV20-1, the J call TRBJ1-6; D not resolved. The length of the CDR3 is 12 residues. Germline V gene lookup returns CDR1 DFQATT and CDR2 SNEGSKA (reference sequence). The ends were cut back, 2 bases at V and 5 bases at J, with 4 bases in the middle. CDR3 sequence (DNA): TGCAGTGCTAGACAAAATAATTCACCCCTCCACTTT. Translating gives CSARQNNSPLHF.